Each of the 24 T cell receptor beta chains below was sequenced from the same sample in a study of blood T cell repertoires in COVID-19. Assay: immunoSEQ multiplex PCR; the TCRdb copy retains only in-frame clones and omits some. Of around 260,000 clones listed, approximately 83% are singletons. Sequencing was done on a sample of PBMCs or T cells enriched from blood (not recorded which). The receptor source for this set is a woman younger than 45 who had recovered from COVID-19.

The gene calls are TRBV11-2 and TRBJ2-7; TRBD1 matches 7 bases. Trimming removed 5 bases from V and 2 bases from J; junction bases left unmatched: 6. The CDR3 is 14 amino acids. Per the germline V gene, CDR1 is SGHAT and CDR2 is FQNNGV. CDR3 nucleotides: TGTGCCAGCAGCCACGCGACAGGGACCTACGAGCAGTACTTC. Residues: CASSHATGTYEQYF.

The chain combines TRBV7-9 with TRBJ2-1; 14 positions match TRBD2. The CDR3 is 16 amino acids. Germline CDR1 SEHNR, CDR2 FQNEAQ (reference sequence). Unmatched junction bases numbered 8, after V lost 5 bases and J lost 8 bases. The CDR3 region is CASSQPGTSGSYEQFF. CDR3 in DNA: TGTGCCAGCAGCCAACCCGGGACTAGCGGGAGTTATGAGCAGTTCTTC.

This clone was seen just once. J is TRBJ2-5 and V is TRBV5-6, with 14 bases that match TRBD2. The trim removed 3 bases at V and 4 bases at J, leaving 2 bases unmatched. The CDR3 spans 15 residues. Germline CDR1 is SGHDT and CDR2 is YYEEEE. The CDR3 coding sequence is TGTGCCAGCAGCTGGGGACTAGCGGGGGCAGAGACCCAGTACTTC. This codes for CASSWGLAGAETQYF.

Regarding this clone: One end of the junction fails to match germline, which may point to a read error. The chain carries TRBV15 and TRBJ2-7, with 7 bases matching TRBD2. The CDR3 is made up of 17 amino acids. Germline V gene data show CDR1 as LNHNV and CDR2 as YYDKDF (reference sequence). This CDR3 reads CATSRDLGGTSAGGEDF. CDR3 nucleotides: TGTGCCACCAGCAGAGACCTCGGGGGAACTAGCGCCGGAGGGGAGGACTTC.

The chain is built from TRBV28 and TRBJ1-5, with 9 bases fitting TRBD1. There are 18 residues in the CDR3. The V segment lost 2 bases and the J segment 4 bases; nucleotides outside the gene matches: 12. In germline, CDR1 is MDHEN, CDR2 SYDVKM. CDR3 nucleotide sequence: TGTGCCAGCAGTTTAGTTTTGGTCGGGACAGGGCTAAATCAGCCCCAGCATTTT. Amino acids: CASSLVLVGTGLNQPQHF.

The rearrangement joins TRBV5-1 to TRBJ2-7, with D tentatively TRBD1 (6 bases). Trimming took 5 bases from V and 1 from J, leaving 16 bases between them. The CDR3 runs to 15 residues. From germline, CDR1 is SGHRS and CDR2 YFSETQ. In DNA form, the CDR3 reads TGCGCCAGCAGACCTCCAGGGGCGAGGTCCTACGAGCAGTACTTC. It specifies CASRPPGARSYEQYF.

The chain employs TRBV19 and TRBJ1-4; 9 nucleotides line up with TRBD1. The CDR3 runs 16 residues. Germline trimming cut 7 bases from V and 7 bases from J; bases unmatched to any gene: 13. From germline, CDR1 is LNHDA and CDR2 SQIVND (reference sequence). The CDR3 loop is CASTLGRTGVGEKLFF. In DNA form, the CDR3 reads TGTGCCAGTACCCTGGGTCGGACAGGGGTTGGTGAAAAACTGTTTTTT.

The chain recombines TRBV20-1 with TRBJ1-5; a weak D match, TRBD1 (6 bases). The CDR3 totals 15 residues. Trimming left V 3 bases short and J 9 bases short, with 21 bases between. Germline CDR1 DFQATT, CDR2 SNEGSKA (reference sequence). The DNA of the CDR3 is TGCAGTGCTAGTAATGTCGGGCAGGGGTCGTCGCCCCAGCATTTT. Protein sequence: CSASNVGQGSSPQHF.

The chain combines TRBV7-9 with TRBJ2-7, with D maybe TRBD1 (5 bases). Germline V gives CDR1 SEHNR, CDR2 FQNEAQ (reference sequence). This CDR3 region has 16 residues. Deletions cut 1 base from V and 3 bases from J, with 16 bases between. The CDR3 is CASSLEAQGRVYEQYF. CDR3 coding DNA: TGTGCCAGCAGCTTAGAGGCCCAGGGCAGAGTCTACGAGCAGTACTTC.

The rearrangement uses TRBV27 and TRBJ2-7; D remains unclear. From germline, CDR1 is MNHEY and CDR2 SMNVEV (reference sequence). The CDR3 contains 14 residues. V was trimmed by 3 bases and J by 3 bases, leaving 12 bases between them. The CDR3 reads CASSFKAINYEQYF. The CDR3 nucleotides read TGTGCCAGCAGTTTTAAAGCGATTAACTACGAGCAGTACTTC.

V and J are TRBV7-2 and TRBJ2-7, with D perhaps TRBD1 (5 bases). The CDR3 contains 14 residues. In germline, CDR1 is SGHTA, CDR2 FQGNSA. V lost 5 bases and J lost 0, with 11 bases in between. CDR3 bases: TGTGCCAGCAGCCCAACAGGATTCTCCTACGAGCAGTACTTC. Translating gives CASSPTGFSYEQYF.

The V call is TRBV18, the J call TRBJ2-7; the D gene is possibly TRBD1 (5 bases). The CDR3 length is 15 residues. Trimming removed 3 bases from V and 7 bases from J, with 19 bases in between. The germline CDR1 and CDR2 sequences are KGHSH and LQKENI. CDR3 sequence: CASSPSTGITSEQYF. In DNA, the CDR3 is TGTGCCAGCTCACCTTCAACAGGTATAACGAGTGAGCAGTACTTC.

The CDR3 sequence: CASTLLGGTHSYEQYF. The CDR3 coding sequence is TGTGCCAGCACTCTTCTTGGCGGGACTCACTCCTACGAGCAGTACTTC. This chain connects TRBV6-6 to TRBJ2-7; D might be TRBD2 (6 bases). CDR3 length: 16 residues. CDR1 is MNHNY, CDR2 SVGAGI, per germline (reference sequence). V lost 7 bases to trimming and J lost 0 bases, with 19 bases between them.

J is TRBJ1-5 and V is TRBV28; the D gene is possibly TRBD1 (5 bases). This CDR3 is built from 15 residues. The V and J ends lost 1 base and 2 bases respectively, with 9 bases between them. Germline values: CDR1 MDHEN, CDR2 SYDVKM. In DNA, the CDR3 is TGTGCCAGCAGTTTATCCGGGGGTGGCAATCAGCCCCAGCATTTT. Its protein product is CASSLSGGGNQPQHF. Using reference TRBV28 and TRBJ1-5 for the parts outside the CDR3, the full variable domain is DVKVTQSSRYLVKRTGEKVFLECVQDMDHENMFWYRQDPGLGLRLIYFSYDVKMKEKGDIPEGYSVSREKKERFSLILESASTNQTSMYLCASSLSGGGNQPQHFGDGTRLSIL.

CDR3 in DNA: TGTGCCAGCAGCCCAACAATCCCTCAGGACATTCAGTACTTC. Protein product: CASSPTIPQDIQYF. V and J are TRBV16 and TRBJ2-4; D call uncertain. Germline V gene sequence: CDR1 KGHSY, CDR2 FQNENV. CDR3 size: 14 residues. Trimming took off 4 bases at V and 8 bases at J, with 15 bases between the two ends.

V usage is TRBV18 and J usage is TRBJ1-4; 7 bases agree with TRBD1. The length of the CDR3 is 15 residues. Germline CDR1 and CDR2: KGHSH and LQKENI. The ends lost 3 bases at V and 6 bases at J; junction bases unmatched: 7. The CDR3 loop is CASSPPTGNHEKLFF. The CDR3 nucleotides are TGTGCCAGCTCACCGCCGACAGGGAATCATGAAAAACTGTTTTTT.

The gene calls are TRBV18 and TRBJ1-1; no clear D. The length of the CDR3 is 17 residues. V lost 3 bases, J lost 5 bases, and 22 bases lay in between. Germline V lookup: CDR1 KGHSH, CDR2 LQKENI. Here the CDR3 reads CASSPLAGAGDVTEAFF. CDR3 nucleotide sequence: TGTGCCAGCTCACCCCTTGCGGGCGCTGGTGATGTTACTGAAGCTTTCTTT.

V gene TRBV11-3 combines with J gene TRBJ2-1; TRBD2 matches at 7 bases. Germline CDR1 SGHNT, CDR2 YENEEA. V was clipped by 5 bases and J by 9 bases; unmatched bases: 10. The CDR3 has 14 amino acids. The CDR3, as DNA: TGTGCCAGCAGCCCTACTAGCGCGGGAGTTGAGCAGTTCTTC. Translated: CASSPTSAGVEQFF.

The genes are TRBV7-6 and TRBJ1-1; the D is unclear. This CDR3 is built from 16 residues. V was shortened by 0 bases and J by 1 base, with 12 bases between the two germline ends. CDR1 is SGHVS, CDR2 FNYEAQ, per germline. CDR3 nucleotide sequence: TGTGCCAGCAGCTTAGCCCCGGTTGCACCGAACACTGAAGCTTTCTTT. It codes for CASSLAPVAPNTEAFF.

The chain employs TRBV15 and TRBJ2-4; 7 nucleotides align to TRBD1. The V segment lost 1 base and the J segment 6 bases; nucleotides outside the gene matches: 6. Germline V CDR1 and CDR2: LNHNV, YYDKDF (reference sequence). This CDR3 has 15 residues. DNA of the CDR3: TGTGCCACCAGCAGAGCAGGGGGTGGGAGAAACATTCAGTACTTC. Residues: CATSRAGGGRNIQYF. The variable domain in full, with the rest retrieved from reference TRBV15 and TRBJ2-4, is DAMVIQNPRYQVTQFGKPVTLSCSQTLNHNVMYWYQQKSSQAPKLLFHYYDKDFNNEADTPDNFQSRRPNTSFCFLDIRSPGLGDTAMYLCATSRAGGGRNIQYFGAGTRLSVL.

The chain carries TRBV28 and TRBJ1-1; 7 bases are shared with TRBD1. CDR3 size: 14 residues. Germline V lookup: CDR1 MDHEN, CDR2 SYDVKM. J was trimmed by 4 bases and V by 8 bases; bases with no gene match: 10. This CDR3 reads CASHIQGQGTEAFF. CDR3 in DNA: TGTGCCAGCCACATACAGGGGCAGGGCACTGAAGCTTTCTTT.

The chain has TRBV27 and TRBJ2-2; unclear D gene. The germline V gene encodes CDR1 MNHEY and CDR2 SMNVEV (reference sequence). V lost 4 bases to trimming and J lost 0 bases, with 12 bases between them. The CDR3 loop spans 16 amino acids. The CDR3 bases are TGTGCCAGCAGTTCCCAGACATCCGCGAACACCGGGGAGCTGTTTTTT. It codes for CASSSQTSANTGELFF.

The chain carries TRBV30 and TRBJ1-1, with a tentative D call TRBD1 (6 bases). The ends were cut back, 0 bases at V and 5 bases at J, with 13 bases in the middle. This CDR3 comprises 14 residues. Germline CDR1 and CDR2: GTSNPN and SVGIG (reference sequence). The CDR3 protein is CAWSVRRGRTEAFF. The CDR3 nucleotides are TGTGCCTGGAGTGTTCGCAGGGGAAGGACTGAAGCTTTCTTT.

The genes are TRBV7-6 and TRBJ1-2, with D maybe TRBD1 (6 bases). There are 15 residues in the CDR3. Trimming cost V 5 bases and J 3 bases, with 16 bases left between them. Germline-derived CDR1 and CDR2 are SGHVS and FNYEAQ. Here the CDR3 DNA reads TGTGCCAGCAGCCTTCAGGGGCGCGCGGACTATGGCTACACCTTC. Translated: CASSLQGRADYGYTF.